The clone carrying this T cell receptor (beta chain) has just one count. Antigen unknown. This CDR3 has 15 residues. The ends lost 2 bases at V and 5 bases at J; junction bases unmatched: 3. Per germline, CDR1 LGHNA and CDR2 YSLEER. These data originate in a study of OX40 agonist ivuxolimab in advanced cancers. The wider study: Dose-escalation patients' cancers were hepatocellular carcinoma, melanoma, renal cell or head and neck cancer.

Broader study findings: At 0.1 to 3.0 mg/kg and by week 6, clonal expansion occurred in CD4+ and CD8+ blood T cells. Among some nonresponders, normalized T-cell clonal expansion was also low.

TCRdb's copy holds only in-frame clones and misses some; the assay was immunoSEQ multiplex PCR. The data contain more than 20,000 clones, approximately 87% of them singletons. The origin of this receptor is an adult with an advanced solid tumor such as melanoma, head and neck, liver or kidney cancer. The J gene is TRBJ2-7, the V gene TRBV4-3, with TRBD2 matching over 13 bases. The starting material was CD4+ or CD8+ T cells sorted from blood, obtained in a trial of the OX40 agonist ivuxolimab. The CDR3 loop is CASSQTSGGGDEQYF. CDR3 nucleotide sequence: TGCGCCAGCAGCCAAACTAGCGGGGGGGGAGACGAGCAGTACTTC.